This T cell receptor beta chain emerged from a study of T cell responses to AZD1222 COVID-19 vaccine. TCRdb's copy holds only in-frame clones and misses some; the assay was immunoSEQ multiplex PCR. The data hold more than 30,000 clones, with roughly 90% observed a single time. This CDR3 is 15 amino acids long. Germline V CDR1 and CDR2: SGHRS, YFSETQ. Trimming took 6 bases from V and 3 from J; bases not matched to a gene: 6. The material sequenced was peripheral blood, taken 28 days after the second AZD1222 dose. The receptor was derived from an adult who received the AZD1222 COVID-19 vaccine. The chain is built from TRBV5-1 and TRBJ2-3; 11 nucleotides align to TRBD1. The CDR3 DNA reads as TGCGCCAGCACATCAGGACAGGGGGCTACAGATACGCAGTATTTT. Residues: CASTSGQGATDTQYF.